The subject of this entry is one T cell receptor (beta chain). Its antigen is as yet unknown. This sample stems from a study of cytomegalovirus exposure and HLA in healthy donors. Study observations and caveats: The classifier reportedly diagnosed cytomegalovirus status with high specificity and sensitivity.

Germline loops: CDR1 MDHEN, CDR2 SYDVKM. CDR3 length: 16 amino acids. The V gene end was trimmed by 7 bases and the J gene end by 2 bases; junction bases not matched to a gene: 13. Repertoires were generated with immunoSEQ multiplex PCR, while TCRdb's copy carries only in-frame clones and drops some. The table shows about 360,000 clones, with about nine tenths occurring only once. The sequence was collected from a woman aged 18-30 years in good health and CMV-seronegative. Sequenced sample: PBMCs. The chain employs TRBV28 and TRBJ1-1, with TRBD1 matching over 7 bases. In DNA, the CDR3 is TGTGCCAGCAAGGGGGCGTCCGGACAGCCAAACACTGAAGCTTTCTTT. It is translated as CASKGASGQPNTEAFF.